Included here is one T cell receptor beta chain sequence, with context. This sample was included in a study of blood T cell repertoires in COVID-19. At the level of the study: COVID-19 samples, acute and convalescent, were from the United States, Italy and Spain.

Germline V gene sequence: CDR1 SNHLY, CDR2 FYNNEI. This CDR3 is 15 amino acids long. V trimming: 1 base; J trimming: 3 bases; junction bases outside the gene matches: 3. Sequencing used immunoSEQ multiplex PCR; TCRdb keeps in-frame clones, though not all of them. Of about 83,000 clones listed, 70% to 90% are singletons. V gene TRBV2 combines with J gene TRBJ2-1; 7 nucleotides align to TRBD2. The sample taken for sequencing was peripheral blood. The origin of this receptor is an elderly woman in a cohort sampled during active or convalescent COVID-19. CDR3 protein: CASSEGLADYNEQFF. In DNA, the CDR3 is TGTGCCAGCAGTGAAGGGCTAGCGGACTACAATGAGCAGTTCTTC.